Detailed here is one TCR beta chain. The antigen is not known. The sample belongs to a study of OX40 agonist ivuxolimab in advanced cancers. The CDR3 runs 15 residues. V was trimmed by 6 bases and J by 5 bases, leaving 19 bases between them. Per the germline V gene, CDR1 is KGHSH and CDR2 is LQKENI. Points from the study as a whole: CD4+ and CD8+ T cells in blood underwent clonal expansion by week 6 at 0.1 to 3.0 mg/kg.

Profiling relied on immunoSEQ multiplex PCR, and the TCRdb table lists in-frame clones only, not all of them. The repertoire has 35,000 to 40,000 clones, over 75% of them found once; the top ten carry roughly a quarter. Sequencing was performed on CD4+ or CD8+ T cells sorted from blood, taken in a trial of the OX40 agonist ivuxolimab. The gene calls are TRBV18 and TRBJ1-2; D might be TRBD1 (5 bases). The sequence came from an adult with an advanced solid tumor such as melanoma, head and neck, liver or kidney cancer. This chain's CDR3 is CASSPNLQGGYGYTF. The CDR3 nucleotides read TGTGCCAGCTCTCCAAACCTCCAGGGAGGGTATGGCTACACCTTC.